Listed here are 8 T cell receptor beta chains from one sample, sequenced in a study of OX40 agonist ivuxolimab in advanced cancers. Assay: immunoSEQ multiplex PCR; the TCRdb copy retains only in-frame clones and omits some. The profile shows some 21,000 clones, approximately 71% of them singletons. The sample in question was CD4+ or CD8+ T cells sorted from blood, obtained in a trial of the OX40 agonist ivuxolimab. The receptors were gathered from an adult with an advanced solid tumor such as melanoma, head and neck, liver or kidney cancer.

The chain has TRBV2 and TRBJ2-7, with 11 nucleotides matching TRBD2. Germline V lookup: CDR1 SNHLY, CDR2 FYNNEI. The J segment lost 2 bases and the V segment lost 1 base, leaving 4 bases of the junction unmatched. CDR3 size: 16 residues. The DNA for the CDR3 is TGTGCCAGCAGTGAAGAGCTAGCGGGGGGAGCCTACGAGCAGTACTTC. It translates to CASSEELAGGAYEQYF.

This clone occurred many times. The chain's CDR3 is CSATPGDYEQYF. CDR3 sequence (DNA): TGCAGCGCCACTCCCGGGGACTACGAGCAGTACTTC. The chain has TRBV29-1 and TRBJ2-7, with D tentatively TRBD2 (5 bases). The V gene lost 7 bases and the J gene lost 3 bases, with 13 bases spanning the gap. Germline lookup yields CDR1 SQVTM and CDR2 ANQGSEA. The CDR3 covers 12 residues.

The rearrangement uses TRBV6-6 and TRBJ2-3; the D gene could be TRBD1 or TRBD2 (5 bases each). The CDR3 is 15 amino acids. Looked up from germline, CDR1 is MNHNY and CDR2 is SVGAGI (reference sequence). V was shortened by 5 bases and J by 5 bases, with 17 bases between the two germline ends. CDR3 sequence (DNA): TGTGCCAGCAGTCCCCCCGGGACCCTGGGAGATACGCAGTATTTT. Protein: CASSPPGTLGDTQYF.

The chain uses TRBV6-6 and TRBJ1-5, with 7 bases identical to TRBD1. Germline assignment: CDR1 MNHNY and CDR2 SVGAGI (reference sequence). Unmatched junction bases numbered 0, after V lost 0 bases and J lost 1 base. The CDR3 sequence is 15 residues long. CDR3 protein: CASSYSGQSNQPQHF. Written as DNA, the CDR3 is TGTGCCAGCAGTTACTCGGGACAGAGCAATCAGCCCCAGCATTTT.

This chain uses TRBV7-8 with TRBJ1-6; D may be TRBD1 (5 bases). From germline, CDR1 is SGHVS and CDR2 FQNEAQ. V lost 5 bases and J 4 bases, leaving 9 bases between the germline ends. The CDR3 is 14 residues long. CDR3 amino acids: CASSPGLYNSPLHF. The CDR3 bases are TGTGCCAGCAGCCCGGGACTATATAATTCACCCCTCCACTTT.

V and J are TRBV6-1 and TRBJ1-1; TRBD1 is a possible D gene (5 bases). V was cut by 0 bases and J by 2 bases, with 13 bases left in between. This CDR3 is built from 16 residues. CDR1 MNHNS and CDR2 SASEGT come from the germline V gene. In nucleotides, the CDR3 is TGTGCCAGCAGTGAAGCGTCGGGCCAGGGCAACACTGAAGCTTTCTTT. Translation: CASSEASGQGNTEAFF.

The V call is TRBV14, the J call TRBJ2-1, with TRBD2 matching over 7 bases. Germline CDR1 is SGHDN and CDR2 is FVKESK. The CDR3 contains 14 residues. Germline trimming cut 6 bases from V and 2 bases from J; bases unmatched to any gene: 4. This CDR3 is CASRGGSAYNEQFF. The CDR3 nucleotides read TGTGCCAGCAGGGGCGGGAGTGCCTACAATGAGCAGTTCTTC. Using reference TRBV14 and TRBJ2-1 for the parts outside the CDR3, the full variable domain is EAGVTQFPSHSVIEKGQTVTLRCDPISGHDNLYWYRRVMGKEIKFLLHFVKESKQDESGMPNNRFLAERTGGTYSTLKVQPAELEDSGVYFCASRGGSAYNEQFFGPGTRLTVL.

The chain recombines TRBV7-9 with TRBJ1-4; TRBD1 matches 8 bases. The trim removed 2 bases at V and 4 bases at J, leaving 9 bases unmatched. The CDR3 spans 17 residues. Looked up from germline, CDR1 is SEHNR and CDR2 is FQNEAQ (reference sequence). CDR3 sequence: CASSLTRTGRFNEKLFF. CDR3 bases: TGTGCCAGCAGCTTAACCCGGACAGGGAGGTTTAATGAAAAACTGTTTTTT.